This TCR beta chain was retrieved from a study of molecular identifiers for immune sequencing clone quantification. Germline CDR1 and CDR2: SGHTA and FQGNSA. The CDR3 extends over 16 amino acids. V lost 1 base to trimming and J lost 3 bases, with 12 bases between them. Previously described methods and listed TCR primers produced bulk TCR libraries. Using its own MiXCR run on the PCR reads, TCRdb lists one record per CDR3 protein. The sample includes 550,000 to 750,000 distinct CDR3 sequences, about 20% of them seen just once. The sample was naive CD8+ T cells from blood, with Jurkat cell RNA spiked in. The subset here: FACS-sorted CD8+CD4-CCR7+CD45RA+ naive T cells. This sequence joins TRBV7-2 and TRBJ2-2; D unresolved. This sequence was found in a human donor in good health. Some libraries in this study had Jurkat cell RNA spiked in. Here the CDR3 DNA reads TGTGCCAGCAGCTTAGTTGGAAGTTCGCACACCGGGGAGCTGTTTTTT. Translated: CASSLVGSSHTGELFF.